The rows below give T cell receptor beta chains drawn from one sample of a study of T cell changes during pregnancy in multiple sclerosis. Here immunoSEQ multiplex PCR was the method, and the copy in TCRdb shows in-frame clones only, minus some. The sample consists of around 69,000 clones, 91% of them appearing once. Sequenced here: CD8+ T cells from peripheral blood mononuclear cells, sampled before pregnancy. The receptors stem from a female donor with multiple sclerosis, enrolled in a pregnancy study. The conserved cysteine and the conserved F or W are not part of the CDR3 here.

V gene	J gene	CDR3 protein
TRBV27	TRBJ1-1	ASRKSANTEAF
TRBV5-1	TRBJ2-1	ASSWGTGGDEQF
TRBV6-5	TRBJ2-1	ASSYEGLVNEQF
TRBV9	TRBJ2-1	ASSAGGAPWEQF
TRBV25-1	TRBJ2-5	ASLPGHLAGAYQETQY
TRBV6-6	TRBJ1-4	ASSYVDRGVEKLF
TRBV7-6	TRBJ2-7	ASSVDSLTYEQY
TRBV15	TRBJ1-5	ATSRSGQYSNQPQH
TRBV2	TRBJ2-7	ASRASGGEAFRYEQY
TRBV27	TRBJ2-3	ASSLSLPMSSTDTQY
TRBV6-6	TRBJ2-2	ASRQDSNTGELF
TRBV4-1	TRBJ2-7	ASSQDRSYEQY
TRBV21-1	TRBJ2-7	ASSKLWGGIGVWRNEQY
TRBV7-2	TRBJ1-5	ASSLRTDSNQPQH
TRBV29-1	TRBJ2-1	SVEGLAGGPEQF
TRBV7-2	TRBJ2-1	ASSLPPQAEQF
TRBV7-6	TRBJ2-7	ASSLVVAGNRGLGEQY
TRBV29-1	TRBJ1-3	SAQGVTLNTIY
TRBV11-2	TRBJ2-3	ASSPGYPNTQY
TRBV7-9	TRBJ2-1	ASSLSGGPNEQF
TRBV7-8	TRBJ2-1	ASSLDQGNEQF
TRBV6-5	TRBJ1-5	ASATQENQPQH
TRBV7-9	TRBJ1-1	ASTQGSHTEAF
TRBV4-1	TRBJ2-3	ASSQEIVTGAPTDTQY
TRBV4-1	TRBJ1-2	ASSRARDRGKDGYT
TRBV21-1	TRBJ1-2	ASSKRGGKNGDCYT
TRBV4-1	TRBJ2-1	ASSQTLAREQF
TRBV25-1	TRBJ2-3	ASSEGAGGHTQY
TRBV7-6	TRBJ2-5	ASIPPGLNQETQY
TRBV27	TRBJ2-5	ASLGRGFQETQY
TRBV7-9	TRBJ2-1	ASSGRTSGGRSSYNEQF
TRBV13	TRBJ2-2	ASSQTSGGDTGELF
TRBV5-4	TRBJ1-1	ASSLDREMNTEAF
TRBV9	TRBJ1-4	ASSKEVKGDEKLF
TRBV25-1	TRBJ1-3	ASSEPPAGLGNTIY
TRBV27	TRBJ1-2	ASSLWGGDYGYT
TRBV9	TRBJ2-3	ASSVLAEDTQY
TRBV7-9	TRBJ2-2	ASSLARGPSGGELF
TRBV23-1	TRBJ1-5	ASSQWIQRKPNQPQH
TRBV2	TRBJ2-7	ASSHKNYEQY
TRBV9	TRBJ1-1	ASTGQGGTEAF